These 12 T cell receptor beta chains were sequenced from one sample in a study of radiotherapy plus CTLA-4 blockade in lung cancer. Sequenced by immunoSEQ multiplex PCR; TCRdb stores in-frame clones only, minus some. The sample contains approximately 49,000 clones, around 83% of which appear only once. The sequences come from peripheral blood, collected from a patient treated with radiotherapy plus ipilimumab. Receptors were obtained from a human donor with non-small cell lung cancer whose response to radiotherapy plus ipilimumab could not be evaluated.

The chain has TRBV6-5 and TRBJ1-5; the D gene is possibly TRBD1 (5 bases). Germline CDR1 MNHEY, CDR2 SVGAGI. The CDR3 runs 11 residues. The CDR3 bases are TGTGCATCAGGGATCAATCAGCCCCAGCATTTT. It is translated as CASGINQPQHF.

This clone was detected once. J is TRBJ2-1 and V is TRBV4-1, with 7 positions matching TRBD2. CDR1 is MGHRA and CDR2 is YSYEKL in the germline V gene. This CDR3 contains 17 residues. J was trimmed by 3 bases and V by 1 base; bases with no gene match: 9. This chain's CDR3 is CASSQVSGTTHYNEQFF. The CDR3 DNA reads TGCGCCAGCAGCCAAGTATCCGGGACTACACACTACAATGAGCAGTTCTTC.

The chain uses TRBV9 and TRBJ2-7; TRBD1 aligns across 7 bases. CDR3 length equals 14 residues. Unmatched junction bases numbered 6, after V lost 3 bases and J lost 3 bases. Germline values: CDR1 SGDLS, CDR2 YYNGEE. Here the CDR3 DNA reads TGTGCCAGCAGCGCGCAGGGGGTCGACTACGAGCAGTACTTC. Amino acids: CASSAQGVDYEQYF.

This chain joins TRBV30 and TRBJ1-1; D not certain. CDR3 size: 11 residues. V gave up 2 bases and J gave up 5 bases, with 6 bases separating them. In germline, CDR1 is GTSNPN, CDR2 SVGIG (reference sequence). This chain's CDR3 is CAWSWETEAFF. In nucleotides, the CDR3 is TGTGCCTGGAGTTGGGAGACTGAAGCTTTCTTT.

This clone showed up just once. The chain employs TRBV27 and TRBJ1-1, with 9 bases fitting TRBD1. Germline lookup yields CDR1 MNHEY and CDR2 SMNVEV (reference sequence). CDR3 length equals 14 residues. With V trimmed by 7 bases and J by 1 base, 4 bases remained unmatched. The CDR3 DNA is TGTGCCAGCACGGGGACAGGGAAGAACACTGAAGCTTTCTTT. Translated, it gives CASTGTGKNTEAFF.

CDR3 region: CASSPTGAGNEQFF. The CDR3 nucleotides read TGTGCCAGCAGCCCGACAGGGGCCGGCAATGAGCAGTTCTTC. V and J are TRBV7-3 and TRBJ2-1, with TRBD1 matching 8 bases. Germline lookup yields CDR1 SGHTA and CDR2 FQGTGA. The trim removed 5 bases at V and 6 bases at J, leaving 6 bases unmatched. The CDR3 length is 14 residues.

This clone was observed a single time. The genes are TRBV2 and TRBJ1-1; 7 bases agree with TRBD1. This CDR3 is built from 14 residues. Germline trimming cut 6 bases from V and 5 bases from J; bases unmatched to any gene: 9. Germline CDR1 SNHLY, CDR2 FYNNEI. CDR3 amino acids: CASRRQGGGTEAFF. CDR3 nucleotides: TGTGCCAGCAGACGACAGGGTGGAGGGACTGAAGCTTTCTTT.

V and J are TRBV12-1 and TRBJ2-7; TRBD2 is the table's D call and was not checked against the DNA. TRBV12-1 corresponds to a pseudogene. The CDR3 sequence is 18 residues long. The DNA for the CDR3 is TGTGCCAGCAGCTTACCAAGACAATTTATAGCGGGAGGCTACGAGCAGTACTTC. Translating gives CASSLPRQFIAGGYEQYF.

This rearrangement joins TRBV9 to TRBJ2-1; TRBD2 might be the D (6 bases). Looked up from germline, CDR1 is SGDLS and CDR2 is YYNGEE. The V end was cut by 3 bases, the J end by 2 bases, with 15 bases between. The CDR3 loop spans 16 amino acids. CDR3 loop: CASSARTILTYNEQFF. DNA for the CDR3: TGTGCCAGCAGCGCCCGGACTATCCTAACCTACAATGAGCAGTTCTTC.

The table lists this clone with a few counts. V usage is TRBV27 and J usage is TRBJ1-1; 9 bases match TRBD1. The CDR3 is 13 amino acids. Germline values: CDR1 MNHEY, CDR2 SMNVEV (reference sequence). Trimming cost V 5 bases and J 9 bases; bases outside gene matches: 7. The CDR3 coding sequence is TGTGCCAGCAGTCGGGACAGGGTGGGACAAGCTTTCTTT. Amino acid sequence: CASSRDRVGQAFF.

The genes are TRBV5-1 and TRBJ2-7; possibly TRBD2 for D (7 bases). Trimming stripped 0 bases from V and 2 bases from J, with 12 bases between. Per germline, CDR1 SGHRS and CDR2 YFSETQ. This CDR3 spans 15 amino acids. The CDR3 loop is CASSLGEGGTYEQYF. The CDR3 region has the DNA TGCGCCAGCAGCTTGGGGGAGGGGGGAACCTACGAGCAGTACTTC.

The V gene is TRBV28, the J gene TRBJ1-1, with TRBD1 identical over 8 bases. J lost 0 bases, V lost 3 bases, and 6 bases had no gene match. The CDR3 runs 16 residues. Germline lookup yields CDR1 MDHEN and CDR2 SYDVKM. The CDR3 loop reads CASSFERTGLNTEAFF. The DNA of the CDR3 is TGTGCCAGCAGTTTTGAGAGGACAGGGCTGAACACTGAAGCTTTCTTT. The full variable domain, rest sourced from reference TRBV28 and TRBJ1-1, is DVKVTQSSRYLVKRTGEKVFLECVQDMDHENMFWYRQDPGLGLRLIYFSYDVKMKEKGDIPEGYSVSREKKERFSLILESASTNQTSMYLCASSFERTGLNTEAFFGQGTRLTVV.